The 6 T cell receptor beta chains below were found in one sample sequenced in a study of identical twins. TCRdb itself ran the 5' RACE reads through MiXCR, one entry per CDR3 protein. The sample has some 240,000 distinct CDR3 sequences; approximately 8.3% are singletons. These data are also associated with another study on yellow fever vaccine responses in identical twins.

What was sequenced was CD8+ T cells sorted from blood. The receptors originated from a young woman in good health.

The V and J genes are TRBV29-1 and TRBJ2-5; no clear D. This CDR3 is 11 amino acids long. The V gene's germline CDR1 is SQVTM and CDR2 ANQGSEA. V was cut by 3 bases and J by 5 bases, with 7 bases left in between. CDR3 coding DNA: TGCAGCGTTGATGGTGAGGAGACCCAGTACTTC. Protein: CSVDGEETQYF.

This clonotype was counted ten times or more. The J gene is TRBJ2-2, the V gene TRBV4-3, with a tentative D call TRBD1 (6 bases). V lost 0 bases and J lost 4, with 6 bases in between. The CDR3 spans 14 residues. Germline-derived CDR1 and CDR2 are LGHNA and YSLEER. For the CDR3, the DNA is TGCGCCAGCAGCCAAGACAGGGGCACCGGGGAGCTGTTTTTT. Its translation is CASSQDRGTGELFF.

In its sample, this clonotype was seen many times. The chain links TRBV7-2 to TRBJ2-7; no definite D call. The ends were cut back, 5 bases at V and 3 bases at J, with 14 bases in the middle. Germline loops: CDR1 SGHTA, CDR2 FQGNSA. This CDR3 has 14 residues. The CDR3 is CASSLSYGNYEQYF. CDR3 sequence (DNA): TGTGCCAGCAGCCTCAGCTATGGAAACTACGAGCAGTACTTC.

This clonotype was found a few times. The rearrangement uses TRBV3-1 and TRBJ2-6; D is perhaps TRBD2 (6 bases). The CDR3 extends over 16 amino acids. Per the germline V gene, CDR1 is LGHDT and CDR2 is YNNKEL (reference sequence). With 1 base removed from V and 0 bases from J, the gap between germline ends came to 7 bases. The CDR3 loop is CASSQGGVSGANVLTF. As DNA, the CDR3 is TGTGCCAGCAGCCAAGGGGGGGTCTCTGGGGCCAACGTCCTGACTTTC.

The CDR3: CASSSERDRAYNEQFF. In DNA form, the CDR3 reads TGTGCCAGCAGTTCCGAACGAGATCGGGCATACAATGAGCAGTTCTTC. The rearrangement uses TRBV6-2 or TRBV6-3 and TRBJ2-1; no reliable D call. The CDR3 is made up of 16 amino acids. V was trimmed by 4 bases and J by 4 bases, leaving 17 bases between them. The germline V gene encodes CDR1 MNHEY and CDR2 SVGEGT.

V gene TRBV19 combines with J gene TRBJ1-1, with a possible D match to TRBD1 (6 bases). The CDR3 has 12 residues. Trimming shortened V by 3 bases and J by 5 bases, and 7 bases separated the two germline ends. Germline V gene data show CDR1 as LNHDA and CDR2 as SQIVND (reference sequence). CDR3 in amino acids: CASSIRGTEAFF. The CDR3 coding sequence is TGTGCCAGTAGTATCAGGGGAACTGAAGCTTTCTTT.